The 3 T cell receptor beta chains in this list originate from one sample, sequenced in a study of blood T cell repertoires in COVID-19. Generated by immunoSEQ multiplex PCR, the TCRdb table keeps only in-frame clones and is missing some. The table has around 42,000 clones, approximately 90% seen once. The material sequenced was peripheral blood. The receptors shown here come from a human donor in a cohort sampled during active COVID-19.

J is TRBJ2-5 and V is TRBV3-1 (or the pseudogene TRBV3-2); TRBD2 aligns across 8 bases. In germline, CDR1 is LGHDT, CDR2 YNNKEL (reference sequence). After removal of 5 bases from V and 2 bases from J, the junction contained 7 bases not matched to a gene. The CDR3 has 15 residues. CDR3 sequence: CASSYGIAGQETQYF. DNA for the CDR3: TGTGCCAGCAGCTACGGCATAGCGGGGCAAGAGACCCAGTACTTC.

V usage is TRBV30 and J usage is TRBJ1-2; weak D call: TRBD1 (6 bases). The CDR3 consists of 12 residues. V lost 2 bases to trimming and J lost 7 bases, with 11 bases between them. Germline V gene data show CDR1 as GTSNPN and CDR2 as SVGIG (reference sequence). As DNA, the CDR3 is TGTGCCTGGAGTCCCACAGGGCTTGGCTACACCTTC. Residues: CAWSPTGLGYTF.

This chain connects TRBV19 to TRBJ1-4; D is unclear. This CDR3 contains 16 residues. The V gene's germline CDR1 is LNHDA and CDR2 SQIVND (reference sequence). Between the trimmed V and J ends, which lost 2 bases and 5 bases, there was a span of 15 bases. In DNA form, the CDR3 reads TGTGCCAGTAGTATAAGTGTGACTAGTTGGAATGAAAAACTGTTTTTT. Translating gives CASSISVTSWNEKLFF.